The text below deals with one T cell receptor (beta chain). The CDR3 has 16 amino acids. Germline V gene data show CDR1 as LNHDA and CDR2 as SQIVND (reference sequence). Trimming pared 10 bases from V and 4 bases from J, leaving 25 bases between. The data belong to a study of shared clonotypes between healthy human individuals. Overall study: For every donor, three CD4 naive, three CD4 memory, two CD8 naive and one CD8 memory plates were used.

In replicate PCRs of sorted subsets, roughly 200 ng DNA, some 28,000 T cell genomes, was used. Some clones are missing from TCRdb's copy, which holds only in-frame ones; the method was immunoSEQ multiplex PCR. Here the sample spans about 580,000 clones, about 98% being singletons. CD45RO-negative, CCR7-positively selected cells formed the naive CD8 fraction, excluding terminally differentiated effector memory CD45RA+ cells. The specimen sequenced was naive CD8+ T cells sorted from blood. The gene calls are TRBV19 and TRBJ2-5; D possibly corresponds to TRBD2 (5 bases). This receptor was identified in a man between 25 and 39 years old in good health. The CDR3 protein is CATRPSVGGRLETQYF. As DNA, the CDR3 is TGTGCCACCAGACCCTCAGTTGGAGGCCGTCTAGAGACCCAGTACTTC. Drawing the rest from reference TRBV19 and TRBJ2-5, the complete variable domain is DGGITQSPKYLFRKEGQNVTLSCEQNLNHDAMYWYRQDPGQGLRLIYYSQIVNDFQKGDIAEGYSVSREKKESFPLTVTSAQKNPTAFYLCATRPSVGGRLETQYFGPGTRLLVL.